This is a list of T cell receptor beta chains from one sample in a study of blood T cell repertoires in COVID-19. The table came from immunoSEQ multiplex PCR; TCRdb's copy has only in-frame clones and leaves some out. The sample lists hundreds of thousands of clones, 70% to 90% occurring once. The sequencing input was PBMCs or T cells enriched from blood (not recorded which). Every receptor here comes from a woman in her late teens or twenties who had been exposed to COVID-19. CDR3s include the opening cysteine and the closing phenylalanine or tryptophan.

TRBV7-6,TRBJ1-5,CASSLDRGKNQPQHF
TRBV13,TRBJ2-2,CASTAPPTGGNTGELFF
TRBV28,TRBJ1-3,CASSLIREGNTIYF
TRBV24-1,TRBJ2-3,CATSDLGGPTDTQYF
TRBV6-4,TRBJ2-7,CASSALAGEPYEQYF
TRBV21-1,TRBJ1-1,CASSKAFQGGNTEAFF
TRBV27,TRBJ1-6,CASSRGNSYNSPLHF
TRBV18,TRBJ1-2,CASSPLGQTYGYTF
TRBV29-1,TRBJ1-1,CSADRVNTEAFF
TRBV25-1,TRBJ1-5,CACQGQFNQPQHF
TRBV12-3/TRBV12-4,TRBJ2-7,CASMREWSYEQYF
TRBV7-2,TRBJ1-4,CASSQGQGSTNEKLFF
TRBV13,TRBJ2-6,CASSQGQGAPGYSSGANVLTF
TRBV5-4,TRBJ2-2,CASSPGGLLNTGELFF
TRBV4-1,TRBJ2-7,CASSQEEAGGPYEQYF
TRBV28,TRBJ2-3,CASSFLRTGGYSTDTQYF
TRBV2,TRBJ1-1,CASNLRVGEMNTEAFF
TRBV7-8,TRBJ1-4,CASSPREEERLKKGLFF
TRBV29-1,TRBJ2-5,CSVALWTSRETQYF
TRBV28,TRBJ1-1,CASTLGGTEAFF
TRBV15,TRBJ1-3,CATSRSGNTIYF
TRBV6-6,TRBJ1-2,CASSYARGSGYTF
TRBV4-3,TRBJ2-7,CASSQDRGLPAYEQYF
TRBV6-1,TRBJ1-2,CASSETTANYGYTF
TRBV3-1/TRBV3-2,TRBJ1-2,CASSWTGTGETNYGYTF
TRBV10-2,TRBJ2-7,CASSVSGAYYEQYF
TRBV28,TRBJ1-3,CASSLPTGWTGNTIYF
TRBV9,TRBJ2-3,CASTQRGGPTDTQYF
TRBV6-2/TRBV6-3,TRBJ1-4,CASSYSGRDHGKLFF
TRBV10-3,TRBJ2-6,CAITAGADSGANVLTF